The entry below describes one T cell receptor (beta chain). Its antigen is not yet known. The record has no base qualities; no much larger clone is one base away. In light of the paper, this sample's time point label describes: about 28 days (+/-7) after the second vaccine dose. AZD1222 recipients given second doses at about 4 weeks or at about 12 weeks were pooled, since spike-specific TCR depth and breadth were not found to differ between the two schedules. Vaccinee samples were obtained from the UK trials COV001 and COV002, which included a single-blind randomized controlled phase 2/3 trial of AZD1222 (ChAdOx1 nCoV-19) in healthy adults. Trial participant PBMC samples were collected at day 0 and day 28 after the second dose for TCRbeta chain sequencing. The CDR3 regions of human TCRbeta chains were subjected to immunosequencing. Under the source paper's analysis protocol: TCRs in the repertoires were matched against a reference library of SARS-CoV-2-specific TCRs that had been generated with the MIRA antigen-specificity platform. Breadth was defined as the fraction of unique TCRs that were SARS-CoV-2-associated. Depth was defined as the fraction of total T cells that were SARS-CoV-2-associated. Using the MIRA data, each spike-specific TCR was mapped to the spike region that the TCR reacts to and placed in a CD4 or CD8 class. Log10-transformed breadth and depth values were compared by one-way ANOVA with Sidak's multiple comparisons tests. The immuneACCESS repertoire file appears here via TCRdb, limited to in-frame rearrangements. These files lack a portion of the clones; in checked studies, under half of the deficit traces to unresolved V genes, and the cause of the others is not known. V and J calls and clone size are as listed in that table; D and trimming were resolved from the DNA. Present in this sample are about 130,000 clones, roughly 92% of which were seen just once. The leading ten clones occupy roughly 1% of the sample.

The entry originates in a study of T cell responses to AZD1222 COVID-19 vaccine (dated by TCRdb to the early 2020s). Background for the entire study: TCR sequencing covered some 250 trial participants: 200 to 210 given two doses of AZD1222 and around 25 given two doses of MenACWY control vaccine. Trial participants were enrolled by age into subgroups of 18-55, 56-69 and 70-plus years, and approximately 150, 30 and 60 TCR-sequenced participants, respectively, were included in these subgroups.

Summary of the overall study and its limitations: Conclusions about previously exposed vaccinees are limited, since just six AZD1222 recipients were seropositive for SARS-CoV-2 at baseline. After two AZD1222 doses, spike-specific TCR breadth and depth were significantly higher than at day 0 and than in MenACWY recipients. Participants were mostly white British, with more females than males. The authors suggested clonal diversity may have been underestimated. Epitopes outside the regions mutated in the B.1.351 and B.1.1.7 variants were reportedly recognized by nearly half of the unique spike-specific TCRs. In the small 56-69-year group, the increase in depth fell short of significance, most likely because of low power. The vaccine-associated CD4 TCRs covered the entire spike protein, and the dominant responses fell in regions 160-218 and 743-854. Because no samples from the day 14 peak response were available, repertoires could be characterized only after the peak T cell response.

V and J lose 0 bases and 8 bases, and a span of 11 bases separates them. CDR1 LNHDA and CDR2 SQIVND were looked up in the germline V gene (reference sequence). The CDR3 covers 15 residues, taking in both the cysteine and the phenylalanine. The read is trimmed to its CDR3 DNA, 45 bases read in frame from base 1. This receptor was identified in an adult who received the AZD1222 COVID-19 vaccine. Here the chain combines TRBV19 and TRBJ1-6; the D segment cannot be called with confidence. This specimen consisted of peripheral blood, obtained 28 days after the second AZD1222 dose. The sequence in DNA is TGTGCCAGTAGTATAGAAGGCAGGATCGATTCACCCCTCCACTTT. This sequence encodes CASSIEGRIDSPLHF.